Below are 2 T cell receptor beta chains sequenced from a single sample in a study of blood T cell repertoires in COVID-19. TCRdb's copy holds only in-frame clones and misses some; the assay was immunoSEQ multiplex PCR. The sample comprises approximately 210,000 clones, 80% of which are singletons, and approximately 5% rests with the top ten. The specimen was peripheral blood. These receptors came from a human donor in a cohort sampled during active COVID-19.

This clone was detected ten times or more. The chain couples TRBV27 to TRBJ1-2, with 9 bases identical to TRBD1. The CDR3 has 14 residues. Looked up from germline, CDR1 is MNHEY and CDR2 is SMNVEV (reference sequence). V lost 8 bases, J lost 0 bases, and 4 bases stayed unmatched. The CDR3 loop reads CASVGTGTNYGYTF. Written as DNA, the CDR3 is TGTGCCAGCGTGGGGACAGGGACTAACTATGGCTACACCTTC.

The gene calls are TRBV28 and TRBJ2-7; D is possibly TRBD1 (6 bases). This CDR3 comprises 13 residues. Trimming cost V 4 bases and J 3 bases, with 10 bases left between them. Germline CDR1 MDHEN, CDR2 SYDVKM. The CDR3 reads CASSSGQIYEQYF. Written as DNA, the CDR3 is TGTGCCAGCAGTTCCGGACAGATCTACGAGCAGTACTTC.